This T cell receptor (beta chain) was recorded in a study of blood T cell repertoires in COVID-19. Study background: Material from acute and convalescent COVID-19 was sourced from the United States, Italy and Spain. Sources were T cells, B-cell-depleted T cells, or PBMCs; the material itself was cDNA or gDNA.

Original data processing: Estimates of nucleated cell counts were drawn from the amplification of reference gene primers. The assay was immunoSEQ multiplex PCR, and TCRdb's table has in-frame clones only and misses some. V, J and clone size reflect that table, while D and trimming were determined from the DNA. The sample lists roughly 250,000 clones; about four fifths were seen once. Trimming left V 4 bases short and J 7 bases short, with 14 bases between. Germline CDR1 reads MDHEN; CDR2 reads SYDVKM. The CDR3 covers 14 residues. This TCR was sampled from a woman at least 80 years old with acute or convalescent COVID-19. Sequenced input: peripheral blood. V usage is TRBV28 and J usage is TRBJ1-3, with a tentative D call TRBD1 (5 bases). The CDR3 loop reads CASSSDSLGNTIYF. CDR3 in DNA: TGTGCCAGCAGTTCCGACAGTTTAGGGAACACCATATATTTT.